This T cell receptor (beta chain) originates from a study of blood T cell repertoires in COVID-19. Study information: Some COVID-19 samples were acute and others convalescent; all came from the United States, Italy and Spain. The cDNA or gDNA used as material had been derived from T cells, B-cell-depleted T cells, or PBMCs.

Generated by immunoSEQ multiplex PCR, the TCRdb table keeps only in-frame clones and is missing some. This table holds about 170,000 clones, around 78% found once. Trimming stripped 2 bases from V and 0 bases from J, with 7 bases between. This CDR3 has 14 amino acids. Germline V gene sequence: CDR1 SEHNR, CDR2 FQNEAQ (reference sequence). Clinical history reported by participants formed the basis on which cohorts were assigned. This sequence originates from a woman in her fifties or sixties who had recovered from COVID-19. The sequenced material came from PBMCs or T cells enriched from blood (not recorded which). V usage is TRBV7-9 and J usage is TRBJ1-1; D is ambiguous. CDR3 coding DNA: TGTGCCAGCAGCTTATTAGCCCTGAACACTGAAGCTTTCTTT. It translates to CASSLLALNTEAFF.